The clone carrying this T cell receptor beta chain showed up just a few times. What it binds is not known. The PCR made use of 60 Vbeta and 13 Jbeta primers. The method was immunoSEQ multiplex PCR; TCRdb's version includes in-frame clones alone and lacks a portion of them. Among about 98,000 clones listed, about 74% were seen once. All donors participated as healthy donors of bone marrow. Donors were ostensibly healthy at sampling, although undocumented immune exposures were probable. CDR1 is SGHTS, CDR2 YDEGEE, per germline. The CDR3 loop spans 16 amino acids. V lost 4 bases and J lost 0, with 17 bases in between. This entry belongs to a study of cytomegalovirus exposure and HLA in healthy donors. Study-wide points: Confirmation was obtained in vitro that a few CMV-associated chains are specific for CMV antigens. Analysis performed later showed TCR beta chains linked to HLA being more clonally expanded than equally common others.

The chain has TRBV5-8 and TRBJ2-7; D remains ambiguous. Input material: PBMCs. The receptor comes from a man aged 60 to 69 in good health and CMV-seropositive. The CDR3 nucleotides are TGTGCCAGCAGCCCCCGAGAGGCCTTCAGCTCCTACGAGCAGTACTTC. Residues: CASSPREAFSSYEQYF.